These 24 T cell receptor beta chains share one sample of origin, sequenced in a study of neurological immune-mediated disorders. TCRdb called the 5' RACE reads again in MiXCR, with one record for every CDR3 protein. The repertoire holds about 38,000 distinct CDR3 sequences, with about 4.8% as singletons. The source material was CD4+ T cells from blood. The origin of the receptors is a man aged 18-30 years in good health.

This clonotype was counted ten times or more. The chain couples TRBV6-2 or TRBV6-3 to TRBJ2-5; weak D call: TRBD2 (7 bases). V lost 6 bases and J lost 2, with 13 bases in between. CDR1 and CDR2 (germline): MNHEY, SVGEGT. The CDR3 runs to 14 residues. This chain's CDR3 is CASRARGAQETQYF. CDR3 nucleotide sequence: TGTGCCAGCAGAGCCCGGGGGGCTCAAGAGACCCAGTACTTC.

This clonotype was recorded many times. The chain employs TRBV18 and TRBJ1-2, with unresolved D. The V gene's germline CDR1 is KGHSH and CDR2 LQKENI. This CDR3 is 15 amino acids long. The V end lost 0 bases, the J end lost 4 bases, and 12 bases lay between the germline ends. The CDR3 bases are TGTGCCAGCTCACCACCGTTCCCGGGAATCTATGGCTACACCTTC. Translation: CASSPPFPGIYGYTF.

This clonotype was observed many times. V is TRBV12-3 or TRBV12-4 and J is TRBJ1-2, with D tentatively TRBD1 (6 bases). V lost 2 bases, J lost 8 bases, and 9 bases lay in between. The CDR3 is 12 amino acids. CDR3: CASSLWQGGYTF. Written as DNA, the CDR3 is TGTGCCAGCAGTTTATGGCAGGGGGGCTACACCTTC.

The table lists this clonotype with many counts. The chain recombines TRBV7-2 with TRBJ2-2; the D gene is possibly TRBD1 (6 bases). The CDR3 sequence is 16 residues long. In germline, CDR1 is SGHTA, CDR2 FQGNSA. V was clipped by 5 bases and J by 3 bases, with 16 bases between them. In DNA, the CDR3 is TGTGCCAGCAGCCCCACCCCACAGGGCTACACCGGGGAGCTGTTTTTT. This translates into CASSPTPQGYTGELFF.

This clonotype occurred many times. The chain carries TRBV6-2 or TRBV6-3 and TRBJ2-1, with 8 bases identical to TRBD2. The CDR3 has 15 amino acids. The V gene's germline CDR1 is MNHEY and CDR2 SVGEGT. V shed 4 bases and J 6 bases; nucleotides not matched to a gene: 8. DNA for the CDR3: TGTGCCAGCAGTTCACCCGGGGGGGTGCCCAATGAGCAGTTCTTC. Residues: CASSSPGGVPNEQFF.

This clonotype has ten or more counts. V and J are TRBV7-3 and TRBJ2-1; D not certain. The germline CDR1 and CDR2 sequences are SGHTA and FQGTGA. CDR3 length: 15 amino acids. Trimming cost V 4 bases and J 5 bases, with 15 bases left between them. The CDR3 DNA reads TGTGCCAGCAGCTCGCTCGGTCGGCGAAACAATGAGCAGTTCTTC. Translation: CASSSLGRRNNEQFF. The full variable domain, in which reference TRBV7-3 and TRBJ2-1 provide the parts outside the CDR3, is GAGVSQTPSNKVTEKGKYVELRCDPISGHTALYWYRQSLGQGPEFLIYFQGTGAADDSGLPNDRFFAVRPEGSVSTLKIQRTERGDSAVYLCASSSLGRRNNEQFFGPGTRLTVL.

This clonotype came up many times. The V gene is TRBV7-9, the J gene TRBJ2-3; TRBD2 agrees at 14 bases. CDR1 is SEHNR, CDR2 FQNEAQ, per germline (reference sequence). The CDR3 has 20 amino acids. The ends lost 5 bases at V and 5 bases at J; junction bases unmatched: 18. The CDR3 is CASSPRGLAGERFIGDTQYF. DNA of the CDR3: TGTGCCAGCAGCCCTCGGGGACTAGCGGGGGAGCGATTCATAGGAGATACGCAGTATTTT.

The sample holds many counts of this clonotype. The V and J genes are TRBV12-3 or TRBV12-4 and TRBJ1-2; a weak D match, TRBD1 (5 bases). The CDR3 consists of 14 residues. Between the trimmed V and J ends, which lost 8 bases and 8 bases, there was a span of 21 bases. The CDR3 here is CASPTPEGSGGYTF. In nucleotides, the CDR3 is TGTGCCAGCCCCACGCCGGAGGGGTCAGGCGGCTACACCTTC.

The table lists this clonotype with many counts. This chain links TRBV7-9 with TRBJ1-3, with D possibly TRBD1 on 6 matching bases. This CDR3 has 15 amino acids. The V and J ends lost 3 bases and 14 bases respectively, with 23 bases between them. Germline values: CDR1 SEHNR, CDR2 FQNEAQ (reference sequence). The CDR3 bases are TGTGCCAGCAGCTTCGGTGGCAGGGGAGGGTGGCGTCTATATTTT. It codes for CASSFGGRGGWRLYF.

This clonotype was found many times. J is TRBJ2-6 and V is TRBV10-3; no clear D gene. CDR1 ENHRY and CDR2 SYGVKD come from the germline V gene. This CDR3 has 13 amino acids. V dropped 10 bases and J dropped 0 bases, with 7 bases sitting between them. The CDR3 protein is CATSASGANVLTF. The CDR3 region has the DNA TGTGCCACCTCTGCCTCTGGGGCCAACGTCCTGACTTTC.

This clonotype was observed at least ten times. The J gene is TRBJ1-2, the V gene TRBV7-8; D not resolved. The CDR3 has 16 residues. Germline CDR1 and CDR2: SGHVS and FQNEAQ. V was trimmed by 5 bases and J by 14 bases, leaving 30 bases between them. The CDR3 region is CASSPTPFDRPSVGTF. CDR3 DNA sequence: TGTGCCAGCAGCCCTACGCCCTTTGACCGTCCCTCGGTTGGAACCTTC.

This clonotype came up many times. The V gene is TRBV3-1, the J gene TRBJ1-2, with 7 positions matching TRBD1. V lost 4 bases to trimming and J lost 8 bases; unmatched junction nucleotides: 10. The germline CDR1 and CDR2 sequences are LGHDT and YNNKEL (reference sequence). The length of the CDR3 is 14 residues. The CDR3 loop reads CASSLTTGLQGYTF. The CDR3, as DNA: TGTGCCAGCAGCCTAACGACAGGGTTGCAAGGCTACACCTTC.

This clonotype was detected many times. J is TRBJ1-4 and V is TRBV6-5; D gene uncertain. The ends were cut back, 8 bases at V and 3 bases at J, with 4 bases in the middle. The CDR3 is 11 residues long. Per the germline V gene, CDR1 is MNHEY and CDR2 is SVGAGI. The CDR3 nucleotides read TGTGCCAGCCGGGCTAATGAAAAACTGTTTTTT. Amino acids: CASRANEKLFF.

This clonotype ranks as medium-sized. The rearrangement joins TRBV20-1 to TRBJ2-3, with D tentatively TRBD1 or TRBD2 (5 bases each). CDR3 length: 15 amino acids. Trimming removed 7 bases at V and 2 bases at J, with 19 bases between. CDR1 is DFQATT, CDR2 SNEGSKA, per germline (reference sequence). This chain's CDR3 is CSERSGLGTTDTQYF. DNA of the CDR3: TGCAGTGAGAGGTCGGGATTGGGGACCACAGATACGCAGTATTTT.

The CDR3 sequence: CASSLSGGETQHF. CDR3 bases: TGTGCCAGCAGCTTAAGCGGGGGGGAGACCCAGCATTTT. The rearrangement links TRBV7-2 to TRBJ1-5; possibly TRBD1 for D (5 bases). V was pared by 2 bases and J by 11 bases, with 13 bases between. Germline V CDR1 and CDR2: SGHTA, FQGNSA. The CDR3 is 13 residues long.

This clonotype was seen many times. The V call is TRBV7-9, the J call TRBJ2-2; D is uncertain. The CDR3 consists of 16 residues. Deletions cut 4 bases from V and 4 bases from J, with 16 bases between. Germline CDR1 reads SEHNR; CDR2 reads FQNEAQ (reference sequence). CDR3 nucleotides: TGTGCCAGCAGCTCCGGTATGACGGAGCTCACCGGGGAGCTGTTTTTT. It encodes CASSSGMTELTGELFF. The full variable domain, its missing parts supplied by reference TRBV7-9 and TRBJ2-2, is DTGVSQNPRHKITKRGQNVTFRCDPISEHNRLYWYRQTLGQGPEFLTYFQNEAQLEKSRLLSDRFSAERPKGSFSTLEIQRTEQGDSAMYLCASSSGMTELTGELFFGEGSRLTVL.

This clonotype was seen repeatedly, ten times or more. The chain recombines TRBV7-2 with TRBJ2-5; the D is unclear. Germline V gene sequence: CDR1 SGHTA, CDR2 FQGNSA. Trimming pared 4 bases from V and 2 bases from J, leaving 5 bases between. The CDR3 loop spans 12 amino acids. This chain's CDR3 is CASSWGQETQYF. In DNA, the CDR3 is TGTGCCAGCAGCTGGGGACAAGAGACCCAGTACTTC.

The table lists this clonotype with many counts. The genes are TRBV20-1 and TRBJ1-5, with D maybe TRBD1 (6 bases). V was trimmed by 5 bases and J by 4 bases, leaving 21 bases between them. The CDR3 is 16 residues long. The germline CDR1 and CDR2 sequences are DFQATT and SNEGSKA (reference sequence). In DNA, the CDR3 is TGCAGTGCTGTCGGGGGAGGACAGCGAAATAATCAGCCCCAGCATTTT. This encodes CSAVGGGQRNNQPQHF.

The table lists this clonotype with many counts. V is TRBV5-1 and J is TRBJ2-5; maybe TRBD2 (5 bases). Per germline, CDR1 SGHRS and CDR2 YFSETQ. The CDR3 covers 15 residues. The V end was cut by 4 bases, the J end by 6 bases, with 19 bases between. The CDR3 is CASSPISYREQTQYF. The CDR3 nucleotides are TGCGCCAGCAGCCCAATCTCTTATCGGGAACAGACCCAGTACTTC.

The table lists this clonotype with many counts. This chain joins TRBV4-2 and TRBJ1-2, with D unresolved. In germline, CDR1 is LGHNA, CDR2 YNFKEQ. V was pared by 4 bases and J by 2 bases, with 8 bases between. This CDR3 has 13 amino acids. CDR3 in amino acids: CASSRDKNYGYTF. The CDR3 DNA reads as TGTGCCAGCAGCCGCGACAAAAACTATGGCTACACCTTC.

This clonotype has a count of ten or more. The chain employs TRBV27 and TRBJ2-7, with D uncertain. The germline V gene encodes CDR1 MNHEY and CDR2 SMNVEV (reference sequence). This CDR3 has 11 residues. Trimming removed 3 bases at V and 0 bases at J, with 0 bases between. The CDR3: CASSFSYEQYF. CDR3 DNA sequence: TGTGCCAGCAGTTTCTCCTACGAGCAGTACTTC.

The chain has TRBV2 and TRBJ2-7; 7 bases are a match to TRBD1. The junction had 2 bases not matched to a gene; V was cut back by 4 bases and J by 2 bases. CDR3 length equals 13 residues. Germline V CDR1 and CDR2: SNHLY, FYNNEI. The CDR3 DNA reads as TGTGCCAGCAGTGGGGACAGCACCTACGAGCAGTACTTC. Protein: CASSGDSTYEQYF.

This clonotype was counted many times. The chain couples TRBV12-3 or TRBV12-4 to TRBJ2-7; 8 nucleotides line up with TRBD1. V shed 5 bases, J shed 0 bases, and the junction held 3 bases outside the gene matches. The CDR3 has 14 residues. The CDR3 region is CASSRQGSSYEQYF. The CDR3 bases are TGTGCCAGCAGTCGACAGGGGTCCTCCTACGAGCAGTACTTC.

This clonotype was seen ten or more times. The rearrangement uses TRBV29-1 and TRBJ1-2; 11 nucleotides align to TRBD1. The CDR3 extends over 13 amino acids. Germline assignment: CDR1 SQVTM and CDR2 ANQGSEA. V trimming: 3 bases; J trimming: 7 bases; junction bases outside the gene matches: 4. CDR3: CSVEGQGGSGYTF. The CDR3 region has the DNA TGCAGCGTTGAGGGACAGGGGGGCTCTGGCTACACCTTC.